These T cell receptor beta chains were read from a single sample in a study of shared clonotypes between healthy human individuals. Clones were read by immunoSEQ multiplex PCR, and TCRdb kept only the in-frame ones, dropping some. The table has some 1.5 million clones, roughly 97% seen once. Sequenced sample: naive CD4+ T cells sorted from blood. All receptors derive from a man aged 25-45 years in good health. CDR3s include the opening cysteine and the closing phenylalanine or tryptophan. The order of the fields is V gene, clone size, J gene, CDR3 protein. Size tells how often a clone was seen (once, few, many) or the class of an expanded clone, and some rows leave it out.

v_call: TRBV27; clone_size: -; j_call: TRBJ2-7; cdr3_aa: CASSRTSSYEQYF
v_call: TRBV25-1; clone_size: once; j_call: TRBJ2-3; cdr3_aa: CASNWAGGTDTQYF
v_call: TRBV10-1; clone_size: -; j_call: TRBJ2-6; cdr3_aa: CASSESGANVLTF
v_call: TRBV5-1; clone_size: -; j_call: TRBJ2-1; cdr3_aa: CASSLGSGNYNEQFF
v_call: TRBV5-1; clone_size: once; j_call: TRBJ2-1; cdr3_aa: CASSRQGIYNEQFF
v_call: TRBV10-3; clone_size: -; j_call: TRBJ1-5; cdr3_aa: CAISESQTGRVRQPQHF
v_call: TRBV18; clone_size: -; j_call: TRBJ2-3; cdr3_aa: CASSPTPGLGADTQYF
v_call: TRBV9; clone_size: once; j_call: TRBJ2-2; cdr3_aa: CASSVGGEWAGELFF
v_call: TRBV19; clone_size: -; j_call: TRBJ2-7; cdr3_aa: CASSRTHHTHHEQYF
v_call: TRBV2; clone_size: -; j_call: TRBJ2-7; cdr3_aa: CASSTALYEQYF
v_call: TRBV7-3; clone_size: -; j_call: TRBJ2-3; cdr3_aa: CASSLSSLAGTDTQYF
v_call: TRBV29-1; clone_size: -; j_call: TRBJ2-1; cdr3_aa: CNVGLAGGEQFF
v_call: TRBV5-4; clone_size: -; j_call: TRBJ2-5; cdr3_aa: CASSSGLRSAETQYF
v_call: TRBV5-5; clone_size: -; j_call: TRBJ2-7; cdr3_aa: CASSFYWQQLYEQYF
v_call: TRBV5-3; clone_size: -; j_call: TRBJ1-5; cdr3_aa: CARSLELGGGAGQPQHF
v_call: TRBV19; clone_size: -; j_call: TRBJ2-7; cdr3_aa: CASSSGLLYYEQYF
v_call: TRBV10-2; clone_size: -; j_call: TRBJ1-1; cdr3_aa: CASEQGLNTEAFF
v_call: TRBV10-3; clone_size: -; j_call: TRBJ2-2; cdr3_aa: CAIKGDRGLTGELFF
v_call: TRBV6-5; clone_size: -; j_call: TRBJ1-1; cdr3_aa: CASSRAGGTEAFF
v_call: TRBV4-1; clone_size: -; j_call: TRBJ1-2; cdr3_aa: CASSQASPGTNYGYTF
v_call: TRBV6-5; clone_size: -; j_call: TRBJ2-1; cdr3_aa: CASQRQGGNEQFF
v_call: TRBV27; clone_size: few; j_call: TRBJ2-1; cdr3_aa: CASGQPGLAGAGPYNEQFF
v_call: TRBV2; clone_size: -; j_call: TRBJ2-1; cdr3_aa: CASSTGMDNEQFF
v_call: TRBV12-5; clone_size: -; j_call: TRBJ2-3; cdr3_aa: CASGAGTRGTDTQYF
v_call: TRBV5-6; clone_size: -; j_call: TRBJ2-3; cdr3_aa: CASSWGTASTDTQYF
v_call: TRBV5-1; clone_size: -; j_call: TRBJ2-7; cdr3_aa: CASSFFRQGGSYEQYF